This T cell receptor (beta chain) was recorded in a study of control samples from healthy donors and cancer patients. V was clipped by 8 bases and J by 3 bases, with 11 bases between them. The CDR3 has 13 residues. CDR1 and CDR2 (germline): SGHTA, FQGTGA. Repertoires were generated with immunoSEQ multiplex PCR, while TCRdb's copy carries only in-frame clones and drops some. The sample has some 20,000 clones, 86% seen once. The receptor was derived from a woman aged 65 to 85 with colorectal cancer. This chain joins TRBV7-3 and TRBJ2-1; D might be TRBD1 (5 bases). Sequencing was performed on PBMCs. This CDR3 is CASCTDSYNEQFF. CDR3 nucleotides: TGTGCCAGCTGTACCGACAGCTACAATGAGCAGTTCTTC.